This T cell receptor beta chain was captured by sequencing in a study of identifying expanded T cells in peripheral blood. The CDR3 extends over 15 amino acids. Germline V CDR1 and CDR2: SGHNT, YYREEE (reference sequence). V lost 4 bases and J lost 0, with 12 bases in between. Some clones are missing from TCRdb's copy, which holds only in-frame ones; the method was immunoSEQ multiplex PCR. The sample has around 68,000 clones, about 87% seen once; the top ten hold roughly 5%. V gene TRBV5-4 combines with J gene TRBJ2-3; no definite D call. The receptor's source is a person aged 18 to 70 in good health. Material: blood. The CDR3 region has the DNA TGTGCCAGCAGCCTAAAGGGCTCCAGCACAGATACGCAGTATTTT. This encodes CASSLKGSSTDTQYF. Full variable domain (remainder filled in from reference TRBV5-4 and TRBJ2-3): ETGVTQSPTHLIKTRGQQVTLRCSSQSGHNTVSWYQQALGQGPQFIFQYYREEENGRGNFPPRFSGLQFPNYSSELNVNALELDDSALYLCASSLKGSSTDTQYFGPGTRLTVL.